Listed below are T cell receptor beta chains from one sample, sequenced in a study of shared T cell receptors in the human thymus. TCRdb's table, derived via immunoSEQ multiplex PCR, lists solely in-frame clones and lacks some. In the table there are fewer than 700,000 clones, approximately 87% of which are singletons. These data also formed part of another study, on human thymus T cells.

What was sequenced was thymocytes. The receptors come from a boy in the first two years of life with a congenital heart defect. The CDR3 runs from the conserved cysteine through the conserved F or W. The D gene is left open where the match is weak. Part of the rows lack a size; the others show once, few, many or a class for expanded clones.

J gene: TRBJ2-1; clone size: -; D gene: -; V gene: TRBV18; CDR3 protein: CASSPRYNEQFF; CDR3 DNA: TGTGCCAGCTCACCCCGGTACAATGAGCAGTTCTTC
J gene: TRBJ2-3; clone size: few; D gene: -; V gene: TRBV14; CDR3 protein: CASSLEQGADTQYF; CDR3 DNA: TGTGCCAGCAGCCTTGAGCAAGGAGCAGATACGCAGTATTTT
J gene: TRBJ2-1; clone size: -; D gene: TRBD1; V gene: TRBV4-2; CDR3 protein: CASSQDGDRGPNEQFF; CDR3 DNA: TGTGCCAGCAGCCAAGATGGGGACAGGGGCCCAAATGAGCAGTTCTTC
J gene: TRBJ2-7; clone size: -; D gene: TRBD2; V gene: TRBV4-1; CDR3 protein: CASSQDYKGLAGDEQYF; CDR3 DNA: TGCGCCAGCAGCCAAGATTACAAAGGACTAGCGGGAGATGAGCAGTACTTC
J gene: TRBJ1-2; clone size: -; D gene: TRBD1; V gene: TRBV9; CDR3 protein: CASSERTGYPGYTF; CDR3 DNA: TGTGCCAGCAGCGAGAGGACAGGGTATCCTGGCTACACCTTC
J gene: TRBJ1-2; clone size: -; D gene: -; V gene: TRBV4-2; CDR3 protein: CASRTAAANYGYTF; CDR3 DNA: TGTGCCAGCAGGACGGCGGCAGCCAACTATGGCTACACCTTC
J gene: TRBJ2-2; clone size: -; D gene: -; V gene: TRBV5-1; CDR3 protein: CASSLVGDYSNTGELFF; CDR3 DNA: TGCGCCAGCAGCTTGGTGGGTGACTACTCGAACACCGGGGAGCTGTTTTTT
J gene: TRBJ2-7; clone size: -; D gene: TRBD2; V gene: TRBV10-3; CDR3 protein: CAISDSASGSEQYF; CDR3 DNA: TGTGCCATCAGTGATTCGGCTAGCGGGAGCGAGCAGTACTTC
J gene: TRBJ2-7; clone size: -; D gene: TRBD1; V gene: TRBV7-9; CDR3 protein: CASSLATRTGGSSYEQYF; CDR3 DNA: TGTGCCAGCAGCTTAGCGACCCGGACAGGGGGCAGCTCCTACGAGCAGTACTTC
J gene: TRBJ2-7; clone size: -; D gene: -; V gene: TRBV27; CDR3 protein: CASSSRDNSYEQYF; CDR3 DNA: TGTGCCAGCAGTTCCCGGGACAACTCCTACGAGCAGTACTTC
J gene: TRBJ1-4; clone size: once; D gene: TRBD1; V gene: TRBV7-8; CDR3 protein: CASSLGDRGNYEKLFF; CDR3 DNA: TGTGCCAGCAGCCTCGGGGACAGGGGGAACTATGAAAAACTGTTTTTT
J gene: TRBJ2-3; clone size: -; D gene: -; V gene: TRBV6-5; CDR3 protein: CASRSGLSTADTQYF; CDR3 DNA: TGTGCCAGCAGATCTGGACTCTCGACGGCAGATACGCAGTATTTT
J gene: TRBJ2-5; clone size: -; D gene: TRBD2; V gene: TRBV6-5; CDR3 protein: CASSGGGDQQETQYF; CDR3 DNA: TGTGCCAGCAGTGGGGGGGGAGATCAGCAAGAGACCCAGTACTTC
J gene: TRBJ2-1; clone size: few; D gene: -; V gene: TRBV30; CDR3 protein: CAWSVTAYNEQFF; CDR3 DNA: TGTGCCTGGAGTGTTACGGCCTACAATGAGCAGTTCTTC
J gene: TRBJ1-4; clone size: -; D gene: -; V gene: TRBV4-1; CDR3 protein: CASSLDYIRGYNEKLFF; CDR3 DNA: TGCGCCAGCAGCCTAGACTACATACGAGGTTATAATGAAAAACTGTTTTTT
J gene: TRBJ2-2; clone size: -; D gene: TRBD2; V gene: TRBV19; CDR3 protein: CASSGIRLAGSNTGELFF; CDR3 DNA: TGTGCCAGTAGCGGAATAAGACTAGCGGGATCGAACACCGGGGAGCTGTTTTTT
J gene: TRBJ2-1; clone size: -; D gene: -; V gene: TRBV11-2; CDR3 protein: CASSLGYLGRGEQFF; CDR3 DNA: TGTGCCAGCAGCCTCGGGTACCTGGGCCGAGGGGAGCAGTTCTTC
J gene: TRBJ2-3; clone size: once; D gene: TRBD2; V gene: TRBV5-6; CDR3 protein: CASTSRGSGTDTQYF; CDR3 DNA: TGTGCCAGCACCTCCCGGGGTAGCGGGACAGATACGCAGTATTTT
J gene: TRBJ2-7; clone size: -; D gene: -; V gene: TRBV19; CDR3 protein: CASSIGPQGKAYEQYF; CDR3 DNA: TGTGCCAGTAGTATCGGTCCCCAGGGAAAGGCCTACGAGCAGTACTTC
J gene: TRBJ1-1; clone size: -; D gene: TRBD1; V gene: TRBV27; CDR3 protein: CASSFRGGNTEAFF; CDR3 DNA: TGTGCCAGCAGTTTTCGAGGGGGCAACACTGAAGCTTTCTTT
J gene: TRBJ1-4; clone size: -; D gene: -; V gene: TRBV11-2; CDR3 protein: CASSPQCQNNGGKLFF; CDR3 DNA: TGTGCCAGCAGCCCCCAGTGTCAGAACAACGGGGGAAAACTGTTTTTT
J gene: TRBJ2-1; clone size: once; D gene: TRBD1; V gene: TRBV27; CDR3 protein: CASRDRGAQPGLGEPSRNEQFF; CDR3 DNA: TGTGCCAGCAGGGACAGGGGGGCCCAACCGGGACTAGGGGAGCCCAGTAGGAATGAGCAGTTCTTC
J gene: TRBJ1-2; clone size: -; D gene: -; V gene: TRBV20-1; CDR3 protein: CSNLGGRGYTF; CDR3 DNA: TGCAGTAATTTGGGGGGACGGGGCTACACCTTC
J gene: TRBJ2-7; clone size: few; D gene: TRBD1; V gene: TRBV5-1; CDR3 protein: CASSGTGSYEQYF; CDR3 DNA: TGCGCCAGCAGCGGGACAGGTTCCTACGAGCAGTACTTC
J gene: TRBJ2-2; clone size: few; D gene: -; V gene: TRBV19; CDR3 protein: CASSLGAPNTGELFF; CDR3 DNA: TGTGCCAGTAGTTTGGGGGCCCCGAACACCGGGGAGCTGTTTTTT
J gene: TRBJ1-2; clone size: -; D gene: -; V gene: TRBV7-9; CDR3 protein: CASSNPGHSPAGYTF; CDR3 DNA: TGTGCCAGCAGCAACCCCGGACACTCTCCCGCCGGCTACACCTTC
J gene: TRBJ2-7; clone size: -; D gene: TRBD1; V gene: TRBV5-5; CDR3 protein: CASRLPGGDRDRNEQYF; CDR3 DNA: TGTGCCAGCAGATTACCCGGAGGCGACAGGGATCGGAACGAGCAGTACTTC
J gene: TRBJ2-7; clone size: -; D gene: -; V gene: TRBV20-1; CDR3 protein: CSAPVDEQYF; CDR3 DNA: TGCAGTGCCCCGGTGGACGAGCAGTACTTC
J gene: TRBJ2-5; clone size: -; D gene: -; V gene: TRBV7-2; CDR3 protein: CASSLARGNQETQYF; CDR3 DNA: TGTGCCAGCAGCTTAGCGCGGGGTAACCAAGAGACCCAGTACTTC
J gene: TRBJ1-5; clone size: -; D gene: -; V gene: TRBV21-1; CDR3 protein: CAIPTGDDRSQPQHF; CDR3 DNA: TGTGCCATCCCCACAGGCGACGACAGGAGTCAGCCCCAGCATTTT
J gene: TRBJ2-1; clone size: -; D gene: -; V gene: TRBV28; CDR3 protein: CASSFDREFSYNEQFF; CDR3 DNA: TGTGCCAGCAGTTTCGACCGGGAGTTCTCCTACAATGAGCAGTTCTTC
J gene: TRBJ2-7; clone size: -; D gene: -; V gene: TRBV7-2; CDR3 protein: CASSLAKGQDEQYF; CDR3 DNA: TGTGCCAGCAGCTTAGCGAAGGGGCAGGACGAGCAGTACTTC
J gene: TRBJ1-1; clone size: -; D gene: TRBD1; V gene: TRBV18; CDR3 protein: CASSPQDRGTRGTEAFF; CDR3 DNA: TGTGCCAGCTCACCACAGGACAGGGGCACGAGGGGCACTGAAGCTTTCTTT
J gene: TRBJ2-7; clone size: -; D gene: TRBD2; V gene: TRBV6-6; CDR3 protein: CASSTSRLAEYYEQYF; CDR3 DNA: TGTGCCAGCAGTACCAGTAGACTAGCGGAGTACTACGAGCAGTACTTC
J gene: TRBJ2-3; clone size: -; D gene: -; V gene: TRBV5-8; CDR3 protein: CASSLGAPEGSTDTQYF; CDR3 DNA: TGTGCCAGCAGCTTGGGGGCACCAGAAGGTAGCACAGATACGCAGTATTTT
J gene: TRBJ2-3; clone size: -; D gene: -; V gene: TRBV5-6; CDR3 protein: CASSGRTVDTQYF; CDR3 DNA: TGTGCCAGCAGTGGGCGAACTGTGGATACGCAGTATTTT
J gene: TRBJ2-3; clone size: -; D gene: TRBD2; V gene: TRBV27; CDR3 protein: CASSPKLADGVDTQYF; CDR3 DNA: TGTGCCAGCAGCCCGAAACTAGCGGATGGGGTGGATACGCAGTATTTT
J gene: TRBJ2-2; clone size: -; D gene: -; V gene: TRBV9; CDR3 protein: CASTSANTGELFF; CDR3 DNA: TGTGCCAGCACGAGCGCGAACACCGGGGAGCTGTTTTTT
J gene: TRBJ2-7; clone size: -; D gene: -; V gene: TRBV4-1; CDR3 protein: CASSQDFGEQYF; CDR3 DNA: TGCGCCAGCAGCCAAGATTTCGGCGAGCAGTACTTC
J gene: TRBJ2-3; clone size: -; D gene: TRBD2; V gene: TRBV29-1; CDR3 protein: CSVVFLADQDTQYF; CDR3 DNA: TGCAGCGTTGTCTTTCTAGCGGACCAAGATACGCAGTATTTT
J gene: TRBJ2-3; clone size: once; D gene: -; V gene: TRBV7-2; CDR3 protein: CASSPTLSDDTQYF; CDR3 DNA: TGTGCCAGCAGCCCGACACTTAGCGACGATACGCAGTATTTT
J gene: TRBJ2-2; clone size: -; D gene: -; V gene: TRBV6-5; CDR3 protein: CASNTNTGELFF; CDR3 DNA: TGTGCCAGCAATACGAACACCGGGGAGCTGTTTTTT
J gene: TRBJ1-4; clone size: -; D gene: -; V gene: TRBV7-2; CDR3 protein: CASTIRGGEKLFF; CDR3 DNA: TGTGCCAGCACAATAAGGGGAGGTGAAAAACTGTTTTTT
J gene: TRBJ2-2; clone size: -; D gene: -; V gene: TRBV30; CDR3 protein: CAWSVRVADHTGELFF; CDR3 DNA: TGTGCCTGGAGTGTAAGGGTAGCGGACCACACCGGGGAGCTGTTTTTT
J gene: TRBJ2-5; clone size: -; D gene: -; V gene: TRBV4-3; CDR3 protein: CASSHGGGPQETQYF; CDR3 DNA: TGCGCCAGCAGCCATGGGGGAGGCCCTCAAGAGACCCAGTACTTC
J gene: TRBJ2-3; clone size: -; D gene: TRBD2; V gene: TRBV4-1; CDR3 protein: CASSQVSGRAPSTDTQYF; CDR3 DNA: TGCGCCAGCAGCCAAGTTAGCGGGAGGGCCCCGAGCACAGATACGCAGTATTTT
J gene: TRBJ2-7; clone size: -; D gene: TRBD1; V gene: TRBV6-5; CDR3 protein: CASSYSRGRADEQYF; CDR3 DNA: TGTGCCAGCAGTTACAGCAGGGGGCGCGCCGACGAGCAGTACTTC
J gene: TRBJ2-3; clone size: -; D gene: TRBD2; V gene: TRBV10-3; CDR3 protein: CAISGPLAGGSDTQYF; CDR3 DNA: TGTGCCATCAGTGGGCCCCTCGCGGGAGGTTCAGATACGCAGTATTTT
J gene: TRBJ2-3; clone size: -; D gene: TRBD2; V gene: TRBV6-6; CDR3 protein: CASSYVGGRAGDTQYF; CDR3 DNA: TGTGCCAGCAGTTACGTTGGCGGGAGGGCCGGTGATACGCAGTATTTT
J gene: TRBJ2-1; clone size: -; D gene: TRBD2; V gene: TRBV10-3; CDR3 protein: CAISEGLAGGPRHEQFF; CDR3 DNA: TGTGCCATCAGTGAGGGGCTAGCGGGAGGGCCCCGTCATGAGCAGTTCTTC
J gene: TRBJ2-7; clone size: -; D gene: TRBD1; V gene: TRBV19; CDR3 protein: CASSLPDRETCDEQYF; CDR3 DNA: TGTGCCAGTAGCTTACCGGACAGGGAAACATGCGACGAGCAGTACTTC
J gene: TRBJ2-7; clone size: -; D gene: -; V gene: TRBV5-1; CDR3 protein: CASSLDMYEQYF; CDR3 DNA: TGCGCCAGCAGCCTGGATATGTACGAGCAGTACTTC
J gene: TRBJ2-6; clone size: few; D gene: -; V gene: TRBV18; CDR3 protein: CASSRSDRGGAGANVLTF; CDR3 DNA: TGTGCCAGCTCGCGTTCAGACAGGGGAGGGGCTGGGGCCAACGTCCTGACTTTC
J gene: TRBJ2-7; clone size: few; D gene: TRBD2; V gene: TRBV27; CDR3 protein: CASSPLGLAGVEEQYF; CDR3 DNA: TGTGCCAGCAGTCCACTTGGGCTAGCGGGAGTGGAGGAGCAGTACTTC
J gene: TRBJ2-3; clone size: -; D gene: -; V gene: TRBV25-1; CDR3 protein: CASSPSREDTQYF; CDR3 DNA: TGTGCCAGCAGTCCATCCCGGGAAGATACGCAGTATTTT